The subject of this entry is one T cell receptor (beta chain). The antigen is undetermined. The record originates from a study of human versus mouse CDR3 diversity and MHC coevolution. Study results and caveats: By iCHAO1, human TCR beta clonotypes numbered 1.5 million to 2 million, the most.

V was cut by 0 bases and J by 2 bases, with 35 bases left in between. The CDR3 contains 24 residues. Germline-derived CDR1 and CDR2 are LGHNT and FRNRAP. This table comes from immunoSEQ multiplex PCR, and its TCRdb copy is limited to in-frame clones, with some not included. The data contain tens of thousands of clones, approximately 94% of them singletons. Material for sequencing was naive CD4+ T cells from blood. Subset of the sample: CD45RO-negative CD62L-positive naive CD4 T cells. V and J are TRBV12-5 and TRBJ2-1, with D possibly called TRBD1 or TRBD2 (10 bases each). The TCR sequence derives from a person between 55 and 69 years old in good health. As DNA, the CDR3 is TGTGCTAGTGGTTTGGTACTTGGGGCGGACGGGACAGGGGCCACTAGCGGGGCCTACAATGAGCAGTTCTTC. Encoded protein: CASGLVLGADGTGATSGAYNEQFF.